These T cell receptor beta chains were read from a single sample in a study of T cells after yellow fever vaccination. TCRdb itself ran the 5' RACE reads through MiXCR, one entry per CDR3 protein. The table lists around 300,000 distinct CDR3 sequences, over 3.5% of them singletons. The sample was PBMCs, taken 15 days after the yellow fever booster vaccination. These receptors were obtained from a man between 18 and 35 years old who received the YFV17D yellow fever vaccine. Both conserved end residues are part of each CDR3. The D gene is left open where the match is weak. A clone size is listed for some rows: how often the clone was seen (once, few, many), or a class if it is expanded.

v_call: TRBV11-2; j_call: TRBJ2-3; clone_size: many; d_call: -; cdr3_aa: CASSLRPQGRTDTQYF; cdr3_nt: TGTGCCAGCAGCCTTCGCCCACAGGGCCGCACAGATACGCAGTATTTT
v_call: TRBV2; j_call: TRBJ1-2; clone_size: many; d_call: -; cdr3_aa: CASGWTLGGYTF; cdr3_nt: TGTGCCAGCGGATGGACTTTGGGGGGCTACACCTTC
v_call: TRBV27; j_call: TRBJ2-3; clone_size: -; d_call: TRBD2; cdr3_aa: CASNRLGGADTQYF; cdr3_nt: TGTGCCAGCAATCGGCTGGGGGGGGCAGATACGCAGTATTTT
v_call: TRBV6-6; j_call: TRBJ2-5; clone_size: many; d_call: TRBD2; cdr3_aa: CASSYLAGDQAGTQYF; cdr3_nt: TGTGCCAGCAGTTACTTAGCGGGGGACCAAGCGGGGACCCAGTACTTC
v_call: TRBV29-1; j_call: TRBJ2-1; clone_size: many; d_call: TRBD1; cdr3_aa: CSVAGQGANEQFF; cdr3_nt: TGCAGCGTTGCCGGACAGGGGGCTAATGAGCAGTTCTTC
v_call: TRBV5-1; j_call: TRBJ2-3; clone_size: few; d_call: -; cdr3_aa: CASSFGGRFPADTQYF; cdr3_nt: TGCGCCAGCAGCTTCGGTGGTAGGTTCCCTGCAGATACGCAGTATTTT
v_call: TRBV5-1; j_call: TRBJ1-4; clone_size: -; d_call: -; cdr3_aa: CASSYTGTEDEKLFF; cdr3_nt: TGCGCCAGCAGCTACACCGGGACGGAGGATGAAAAACTGTTTTTT
v_call: TRBV30; j_call: TRBJ1-1; clone_size: many; d_call: TRBD1; cdr3_aa: CALQQGAINTEAFF; cdr3_nt: TGTGCCCTACAACAGGGGGCCATAAACACTGAAGCTTTCTTT
v_call: TRBV20-1; j_call: TRBJ2-2; clone_size: many; d_call: -; cdr3_aa: CSASLLGRPNTGELFF; cdr3_nt: TGCAGTGCTAGCCTCTTGGGCAGACCGAACACCGGGGAGCTGTTTTTT
v_call: TRBV7-9; j_call: TRBJ2-7; clone_size: few; d_call: TRBD1; cdr3_aa: CASSQGQGAREQYF; cdr3_nt: TGTGCCAGCAGCCAAGGACAGGGGGCGAGAGAGCAGTACTTC
v_call: TRBV5-1; j_call: TRBJ1-1; clone_size: many; d_call: -; cdr3_aa: CASSAGPGGNAFF; cdr3_nt: TGCGCCAGCAGCGCCGGACCGGGAGGGAACGCTTTCTTT
v_call: TRBV5-8; j_call: TRBJ2-6; clone_size: many; d_call: -; cdr3_aa: CASSFWGGANVLTF; cdr3_nt: TGTGCCAGCAGCTTTTGGGGGGGGGCCAACGTCCTGACTTTC
v_call: TRBV18; j_call: TRBJ2-1; clone_size: -; d_call: -; cdr3_aa: CASSPGTEAYNEQFF; cdr3_nt: TGTGCCAGCTCACCCGGGACCGAGGCATACAATGAGCAGTTCTTC